This T cell receptor beta chain was recorded in a study of shared clonotypes between healthy human individuals. Study results and limitations: Compared with memory subsets, naive subsets generally had larger estimated richness.

V was trimmed by 8 bases and J by 4 bases, leaving 14 bases between them. Germline V gives CDR1 WSHSY, CDR2 SAAADI. This CDR3 comprises 13 residues. Note on this clone: Its antigen is not identified.

Repertoires were generated with immunoSEQ multiplex PCR, while TCRdb's copy carries only in-frame clones and drops some. The sample contains about 2.1 million clones, just under 95% of which appear only once. CD45RO-negative CD8 cells positively selected for CCR7 made up the naive population, which excluded terminally differentiated effector memory CD45RA+ cells. This receptor was identified in a man younger than 35 in good health. Some clones in this sample may be carry-over from other donors' samples. The sequencing sample was made of naive CD8+ T cells from PBMCs. This rearrangement joins TRBV10-2 to TRBJ1-1; D gene uncertain. As DNA, the CDR3 is TGCGCCAGCGGCGACAAATGGGGCACTGAAGCTTTCTTT. This translates into CASGDKWGTEAFF.